These 29 T cell receptor beta chains came from one sample sequenced in a study of sequential checkpoint blockade in melanoma. Repertoires were generated with immunoSEQ multiplex PCR, while TCRdb's copy carries only in-frame clones and drops some. The sample lists fewer than 2,000 clones, 20% to 25% seen once, with about a sixth in the top ten. Treatment specified: randomized to nivolumab then ipilimumab (arm A) or the reverse (arm B). Sequenced here: tumor tissue (inferred from file names), sampled from a patient given nivolumab and ipilimumab in sequence. The receptors originated from a human donor with melanoma.

V is TRBV29-1 and J is TRBJ2-7; 14 bases agree with TRBD2. This CDR3 contains 15 residues. The germline V gene encodes CDR1 SQVTM and CDR2 ANQGSEA. Losses at the gene ends were 1 base for V and 4 bases for J; bases not matched to a gene: 3. The CDR3 nucleotides read TGCAGCGTTGAAGGGGGACTAGCGGGGGAGTACGAGCAGTACTTC. Translated: CSVEGGLAGEYEQYF.

This clone rates as medium-sized. The CDR3 spells CASSPMTSGGYNEQFF. The CDR3 DNA is TGCGCCAGCAGCCCTATGACTAGCGGGGGCTACAATGAGCAGTTCTTC. The chain carries TRBV23-1 and TRBJ2-1; 12 bases are shared with TRBD2. TRBV23-1 is recorded as an ORF, its role being uncertain. This CDR3 has 16 residues. The ends lost 6 bases at V and 3 bases at J; junction bases unmatched: 6.

This clone was observed a single time. The chain joins TRBV10-2 to TRBJ2-3; 9 bases match TRBD2. This CDR3 contains 16 residues. The germline V gene encodes CDR1 WSHSY and CDR2 SAAADI. Trimming cost V 5 bases and J 0 bases; bases outside gene matches: 6. DNA for the CDR3: TGCGCCAGCAGTCCTGGCGGGGGGGCCAGCACAGATACGCAGTATTTT. Its translation is CASSPGGGASTDTQYF.

The V and J genes are TRBV9 and TRBJ2-2; D is undetermined. Trimming removed 0 bases at V and 8 bases at J, with 8 bases between. CDR3 length equals 13 residues. The germline CDR1 and CDR2 sequences are SGDLS and YYNGEE. CDR3 sequence: CASSVAFSGELFF. CDR3 coding DNA: TGTGCCAGCAGCGTAGCATTTTCGGGGGAGCTGTTTTTT. Based on the CDR3 plus reference TRBV9 and TRBJ2-2, the full variable domain is DSGVTQTPKHLITATGQRVTLRCSPRSGDLSVYWYQQSLDQGLQFLIQYYNGEERAKGNILERFSAQQFPDLHSELNLSSLELGDSALYFCASSVAFSGELFFGEGSRLTVL.

The rearrangement joins TRBV12-5 to TRBJ2-7; TRBD1 might be the D (6 bases). Trimming pared 3 bases from V and 6 bases from J, leaving 21 bases between. The CDR3 extends over 16 amino acids. In germline, CDR1 is LGHNT, CDR2 FRNRAP. The CDR3 loop is CASGFYKTGLDFEQYF. For the CDR3, the DNA is TGTGCTAGTGGTTTTTACAAGACAGGTTTAGACTTCGAGCAGTACTTC.

The chain is built from TRBV7-5 and TRBJ1-5; the D call in the table, TRBD1, was not verified against the DNA. TRBV7-5 is a pseudogene. The CDR3 sequence is 16 residues long. The chain's CDR3 is CASSLQGFLGNQPQHF. DNA of the CDR3: TGTGCCAGCAGCTTACAGGGTTTCCTTGGCAATCAGCCCCAGCATTTT.

CDR3 DNA: TGCGCCAGCAGCGGCGAGCTAGGGGGCTCCTACGAGCAGTACTTC. Its translation is CASSGELGGSYEQYF. The chain links TRBV5-1 to TRBJ2-7; possibly TRBD1 for D (6 bases). Germline V lookup: CDR1 SGHRS, CDR2 YFSETQ. The CDR3 contains 15 residues. Trimming left V 4 bases short and J 0 bases short, with 14 bases between.

This sequence joins TRBV19 and TRBJ2-5; D might be TRBD1 (6 bases). Per the germline V gene, CDR1 is LNHDA and CDR2 is SQIVND (reference sequence). The CDR3 is made up of 13 amino acids. The germline V and J ends were trimmed by 7 bases and 0 bases, with 9 bases remaining between them. Here the CDR3 DNA reads TGTGCCAGTATGGGGACAAACCAAGAGACCCAGTACTTC. As protein: CASMGTNQETQYF.

In its sample, this clone ranks as large. The chain recombines TRBV6-8 with TRBJ1-5; a weak D match, TRBD1 (5 bases). V was cut by 5 bases and J by 1 base, with 12 bases left in between. The CDR3 has 15 residues. Germline V lookup: CDR1 MNHGY, CDR2 SAAAGT. This CDR3 reads CASSELAGSNQPQHF. The DNA for the CDR3 is TGTGCCAGCAGTGAGCTTGCAGGGAGCAATCAGCCCCAGCATTTT.

This clone showed up just a few times. The chain uses TRBV6-8 and TRBJ1-1; 9 nucleotides agree with TRBD1. V lost 8 bases, J lost 1 base, and 8 bases stayed unmatched. The CDR3 is made up of 15 amino acids. Germline V gives CDR1 MNHGY, CDR2 SAAAGT. The CDR3: CASRLEGQGNTEAFF. The DNA of the CDR3 is TGTGCCAGCCGATTGGAGGGACAGGGGAACACTGAAGCTTTCTTT.

The V call is TRBV30, the J call TRBJ2-6, with 10 bases aligning to TRBD1. Trimming took 0 bases from V and 0 from J; bases not matched to a gene: 8. This CDR3 contains 19 residues. Per the germline V gene, CDR1 is GTSNPN and CDR2 is SVGIG (reference sequence). DNA of the CDR3: TGTGCCTGGAGTGTACAGTTCGGGACAGGGGACTCTGGGGCCAACGTCCTGACTTTC. Its protein is CAWSVQFGTGDSGANVLTF.

This clone is large within its sample. This chain connects TRBV11-3 to TRBJ2-7; D possibly corresponds to TRBD2 (6 bases). Trimming took off 0 bases at V and 0 bases at J, with 12 bases between the two ends. The CDR3 loop spans 16 amino acids. CDR1 SGHNT and CDR2 YENEEA come from the germline V gene. The CDR3 is CASSLDAGISSYEQYF. The CDR3 bases are TGTGCCAGCAGCTTAGATGCGGGAATTAGCTCCTACGAGCAGTACTTC.

This clone was counted only a few times. J is TRBJ2-5 and V is TRBV29-1; D call uncertain. This CDR3 contains 13 residues. V was pared by 6 bases and J by 1 base, with 12 bases between. Germline CDR1 is SQVTM and CDR2 is ANQGSEA. CDR3 sequence reads: CSVVGEFQETQYF. In nucleotides, the CDR3 is TGCAGCGTCGTTGGCGAATTCCAAGAGACCCAGTACTTC.

The chain carries TRBV15 and TRBJ2-3; 7 bases map to TRBD1. The V and J ends lost 2 bases and 2 bases, in that order; junction bases with no gene match: 4. Germline V gives CDR1 LNHNV, CDR2 YYDKDF (reference sequence). The CDR3 sequence is 15 residues long. The CDR3, as DNA: TGTGCCACCAGCAGACTGGGACAGTCCACAGATACGCAGTATTTT. Its protein product is CATSRLGQSTDTQYF.

The chain links TRBV19 to TRBJ1-3; no clear D gene. Trimming pared 7 bases from V and 1 base from J, leaving 14 bases between. Germline V gene lookup returns CDR1 LNHDA and CDR2 SQIVND (reference sequence). The CDR3 runs to 15 residues. DNA of the CDR3: TGTGCCAGTAACCGCGAGGGCCCGTCTGGAAACACCATATATTTT. Protein: CASNREGPSGNTIYF.

The gene calls are TRBV28 and TRBJ2-5; unclear D gene. Germline values: CDR1 MDHEN, CDR2 SYDVKM. The CDR3 contains 14 residues. V gave up 5 bases and J gave up 3 bases, with 13 bases separating them. The CDR3 DNA is TGTGCCAGCAGTCCCGTGAGAGGCAAAGAGACCCAGTACTTC. Amino acid sequence: CASSPVRGKETQYF. The complete variable domain, with remaining parts taken from reference TRBV28 and TRBJ2-5, reads DVKVTQSSRYLVKRTGEKVFLECVQDMDHENMFWYRQDPGLGLRLIYFSYDVKMKEKGDIPEGYSVSREKKERFSLILESASTNQTSMYLCASSPVRGKETQYFGPGTRLLVL.

This clone is termed medium-sized. V and J are TRBV6-8 and TRBJ2-2; 8 bases fit TRBD1. CDR1 MNHGY and CDR2 SAAAGT come from the germline V gene. Germline trimming cut 6 bases from V and 2 bases from J; bases unmatched to any gene: 5. This CDR3 has 15 residues. CDR3 region: CASRQGTGNTGELFF. DNA of the CDR3: TGTGCCAGCAGACAGGGGACAGGAAACACCGGGGAGCTGTTTTTT.

The V and J genes are TRBV2 and TRBJ2-7; D is ambiguous. V was clipped by 3 bases and J by 3 bases, with 15 bases between them. CDR3 length equals 15 residues. Germline V gene lookup returns CDR1 SNHLY and CDR2 FYNNEI. CDR3 DNA sequence: TGTGCCAGCAGTGAGGACCCAGTTGTAGTCTACGAGCAGTACTTC. This codes for CASSEDPVVVYEQYF.

The table lists this clone with a few counts. The genes are TRBV6-8 and TRBJ1-5; 7 bases fit TRBD1. This CDR3 is 15 amino acids long. Germline assignment: CDR1 MNHGY and CDR2 SAAAGT. J was trimmed by 3 bases and V by 6 bases; bases with no gene match: 8. CDR3: CASSVTGAPNQPQHF. The CDR3, as DNA: TGTGCCAGCAGCGTTACAGGGGCCCCCAATCAGCCCCAGCATTTT.

In this sample, this clone is medium-sized. This chain uses TRBV11-3 with TRBJ2-4; 7 positions agree with TRBD1. J gave up 0 bases and V 5 bases, and 7 bases lay outside the gene matches. Germline-derived CDR1 and CDR2 are SGHNT and YENEEA. CDR3 length: 16 amino acids. CDR3: CASSTTGNLAKNIQYF. CDR3 DNA sequence: TGTGCCAGCAGCACGACAGGGAACCTAGCCAAAAACATTCAGTACTTC.

V is TRBV6-8 and J is TRBJ2-3, with D perhaps matching TRBD2 (7 bases). The CDR3 has 14 residues. Trimming cost V 6 bases and J 9 bases, with 19 bases left between them. Looked up from germline, CDR1 is MNHGY and CDR2 is SAAAGT. CDR3 sequence: CASREGGSSDTQYF. Here the CDR3 DNA reads TGTGCCAGCAGAGAGGGGGGGTCGTCTGACACGCAGTATTTT.

This clone has more than one count but fewer than ten. The rearrangement uses TRBV6-8 and TRBJ2-1, with 8 bases aligning to TRBD2. Trimming took 4 bases from V and 4 from J; bases not matched to a gene: 9. Germline CDR1 is MNHGY and CDR2 is SAAAGT. The CDR3 consists of 16 residues. The CDR3 region is CASSSPNGGEYNEQFF. The DNA for the CDR3 is TGTGCCAGCAGTTCCCCCAACGGGGGGGAATACAATGAGCAGTTCTTC.

The table lists this clone with a few counts. The gene calls are TRBV6-8 and TRBJ2-2, with D tentatively TRBD1 or TRBD2 (6 bases each). The length of the CDR3 is 16 residues. V was pared by 0 bases and J by 6 bases, with 14 bases between. Germline lookup yields CDR1 MNHGY and CDR2 SAAAGT. The CDR3 loop reads CASSYSTGAGAGELFF. In nucleotides, the CDR3 is TGTGCCAGCAGTTACTCGACGGGGGCTGGGGCCGGGGAGCTGTTTTTT.

Relative to its sample, this clone is medium-sized (0.01 to 0.1%). This chain uses TRBV6-8 with TRBJ1-2; perhaps TRBD1 as D (6 bases). The CDR3 spans 12 residues. The ends were cut back, 10 bases at V and 2 bases at J, with 11 bases in the middle. CDR1 and CDR2 (germline): MNHGY, SAAAGT. CDR3 coding DNA: TGTGCCATAACACAGGGAAACTATGGCTACACCTTC. Translated, it gives CAITQGNYGYTF.

CDR3 coding DNA: TGTGCCAGTAGTATCGGCAGGGTGGAGACCCAGTACTTC. Translated, it gives CASSIGRVETQYF. V gene TRBV19 combines with J gene TRBJ2-5, with a tentative D call TRBD1 (5 bases). The CDR3 is 13 amino acids. The ends were cut back, 3 bases at V and 5 bases at J, with 10 bases in the middle. CDR1 and CDR2 from the germline V gene are LNHDA and SQIVND (reference sequence).

This chain uses TRBV15 with TRBJ2-7; 10 bases align to TRBD1. Germline V gives CDR1 LNHNV, CDR2 YYDKDF (reference sequence). Trimming at V came to 0 bases and at J to 2 bases, leaving 7 bases not matched to a gene. The CDR3 totals 17 residues. The CDR3 DNA reads as TGTGCCACCAGCAGAGATATGTGGACAGGGGGGACCTACGAGCAGTACTTC. Amino acids: CATSRDMWTGGTYEQYF.

The chain links TRBV9 to TRBJ1-4; TRBD1 is a possible D gene (6 bases). The CDR3 runs to 15 residues. Deletions cut 1 base from V and 7 bases from J, with 14 bases between. CDR1 SGDLS and CDR2 YYNGEE come from the germline V gene. The CDR3 DNA is TGTGCCAGCAGCGTAACAGGGATAATAGGTGAAAAACTGTTTTTT. Amino acids: CASSVTGIIGEKLFF. Looking up the rest from reference TRBV9 and TRBJ1-4 gives the full variable domain: DSGVTQTPKHLITATGQRVTLRCSPRSGDLSVYWYQQSLDQGLQFLIQYYNGEERAKGNILERFSAQQFPDLHSELNLSSLELGDSALYFCASSVTGIIGEKLFFGSGTQLSVL.

A few counts support this clone. The chain links TRBV11-3 to TRBJ1-2, with 8 bases lining up with TRBD1. The CDR3 extends over 14 amino acids. Germline values: CDR1 SGHNT, CDR2 YENEEA. V trimming: 4 bases; J trimming: 8 bases; junction bases outside the gene matches: 9. CDR3 nucleotides: TGTGCCAGCAGCTCCTGGACAGGGCTGGGAGGCTACACCTTC. This codes for CASSSWTGLGGYTF.

This clone ranks as medium-sized. J is TRBJ2-7 and V is TRBV7-1; D is uncertain. TRBV7-1 is marked as an open reading frame, function uncertain. The CDR3 is 13 amino acids. V was clipped by 4 bases and J by 4 bases, with 11 bases between them. The CDR3 spells CASSFDRLYEQYF. For the CDR3, the DNA is TGTGCCAGCAGCTTTGACCGCTTATACGAGCAGTACTTC.